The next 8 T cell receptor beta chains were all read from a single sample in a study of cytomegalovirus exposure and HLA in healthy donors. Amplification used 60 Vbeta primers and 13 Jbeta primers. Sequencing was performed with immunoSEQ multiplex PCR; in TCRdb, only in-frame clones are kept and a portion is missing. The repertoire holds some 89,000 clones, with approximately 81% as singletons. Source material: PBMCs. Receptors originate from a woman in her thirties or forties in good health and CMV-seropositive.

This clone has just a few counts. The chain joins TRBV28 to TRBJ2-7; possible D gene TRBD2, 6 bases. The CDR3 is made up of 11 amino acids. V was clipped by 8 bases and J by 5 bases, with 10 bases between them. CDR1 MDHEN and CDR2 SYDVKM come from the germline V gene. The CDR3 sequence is CASEAGNEQYF. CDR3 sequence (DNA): TGTGCCAGCGAGGCGGGGAACGAGCAGTACTTC.

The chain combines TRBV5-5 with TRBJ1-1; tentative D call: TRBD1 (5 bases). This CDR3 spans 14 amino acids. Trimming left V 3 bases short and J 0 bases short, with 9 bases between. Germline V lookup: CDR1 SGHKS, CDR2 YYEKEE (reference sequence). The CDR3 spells CASSSQGLNTEAFF. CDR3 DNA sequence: TGTGCCAGCAGCTCCCAGGGCCTGAACACTGAAGCTTTCTTT.

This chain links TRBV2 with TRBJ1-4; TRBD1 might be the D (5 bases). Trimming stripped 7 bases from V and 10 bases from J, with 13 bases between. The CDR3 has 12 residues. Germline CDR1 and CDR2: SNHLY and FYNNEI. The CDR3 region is CASTPGWVKLFF. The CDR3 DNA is TGTGCCAGCACGCCAGGGTGGGTAAAACTGTTTTTT.

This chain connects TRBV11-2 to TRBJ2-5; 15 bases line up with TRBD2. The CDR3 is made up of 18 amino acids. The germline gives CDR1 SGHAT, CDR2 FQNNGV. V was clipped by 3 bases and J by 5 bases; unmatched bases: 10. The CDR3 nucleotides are TGTGCCAGCAGCTTCGGACTAGCGGGAGGGCCAGGGTCGGAGACCCAGTACTTC. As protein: CASSFGLAGGPGSETQYF.

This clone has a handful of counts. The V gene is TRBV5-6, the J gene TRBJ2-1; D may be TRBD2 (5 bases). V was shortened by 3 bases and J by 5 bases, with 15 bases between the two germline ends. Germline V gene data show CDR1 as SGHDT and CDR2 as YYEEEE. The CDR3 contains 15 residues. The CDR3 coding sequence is TGTGCCAGCAGCTCGGGATACCTTTTCAACAATGAGCAGTTCTTC. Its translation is CASSSGYLFNNEQFF.

The CDR3: CASAGHYEQYF. DNA for the CDR3: TGCGCCAGCGCGGGGCACTACGAGCAGTACTTC. This chain connects TRBV10-2 to TRBJ2-7, with a weak D call TRBD2 (6 bases). This CDR3 is built from 11 residues. V lost 8 bases to trimming and J lost 3 bases, with 8 bases between them. Germline CDR1 WSHSY, CDR2 SAAADI.

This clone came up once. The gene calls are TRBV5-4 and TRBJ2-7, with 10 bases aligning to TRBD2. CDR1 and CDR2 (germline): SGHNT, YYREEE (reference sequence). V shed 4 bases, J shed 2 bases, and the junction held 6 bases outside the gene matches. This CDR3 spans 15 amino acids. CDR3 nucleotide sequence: TGTGCCAGCAGCACCGGACTAGCGGACCCCTACGAGCAGTACTTC. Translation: CASSTGLADPYEQYF.

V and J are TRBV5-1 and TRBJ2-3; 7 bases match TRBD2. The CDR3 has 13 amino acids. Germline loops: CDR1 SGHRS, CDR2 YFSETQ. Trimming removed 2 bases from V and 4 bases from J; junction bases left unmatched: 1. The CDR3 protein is CASSFTSADTQYF. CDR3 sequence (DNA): TGCGCCAGCAGCTTTACTAGCGCAGATACGCAGTATTTT.